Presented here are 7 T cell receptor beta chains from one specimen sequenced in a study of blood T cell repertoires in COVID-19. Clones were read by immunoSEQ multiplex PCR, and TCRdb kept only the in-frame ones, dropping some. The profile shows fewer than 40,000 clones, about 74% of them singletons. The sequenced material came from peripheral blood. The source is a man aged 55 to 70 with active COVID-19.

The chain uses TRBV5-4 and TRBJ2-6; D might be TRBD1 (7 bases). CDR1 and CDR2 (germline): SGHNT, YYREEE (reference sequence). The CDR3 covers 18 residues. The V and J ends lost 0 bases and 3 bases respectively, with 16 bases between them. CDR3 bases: TGTGCCAGCAGCTTGGCGGGGGCAGGGGGTGTTGGGGCCAACGTCCTGACTTTC. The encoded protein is CASSLAGAGGVGANVLTF.

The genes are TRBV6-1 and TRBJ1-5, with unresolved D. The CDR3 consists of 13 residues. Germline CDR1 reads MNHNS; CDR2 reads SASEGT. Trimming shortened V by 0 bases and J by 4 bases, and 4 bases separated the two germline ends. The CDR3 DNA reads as TGTGCCAGCAGTGAAGCGGAGAATCAGCCCCAGCATTTT. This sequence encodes CASSEAENQPQHF.

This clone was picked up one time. The DNA for the CDR3 is TGTGCCAGCAGCTTAGAAGCGTTTCGGCGGGGGGGCGAGAATGAGCAGTTCTTC. Its protein is CASSLEAFRRGGENEQFF. The V gene is TRBV7-2, the J gene TRBJ2-1; TRBD2 agrees at 9 bases. V dropped 1 base and J dropped 7; count of bases not matched to a gene: 14. Germline V gene sequence: CDR1 SGHTA, CDR2 FQGNSA. The CDR3 runs to 18 residues.

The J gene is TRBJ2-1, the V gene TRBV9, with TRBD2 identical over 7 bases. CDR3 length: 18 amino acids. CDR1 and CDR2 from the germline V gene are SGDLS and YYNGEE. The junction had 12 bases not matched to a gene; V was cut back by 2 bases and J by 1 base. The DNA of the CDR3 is TGTGCCAGCAGCGTCGGGGGAGGGCTTACTGGGTCCTACAATGAGCAGTTCTTC. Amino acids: CASSVGGGLTGSYNEQFF.

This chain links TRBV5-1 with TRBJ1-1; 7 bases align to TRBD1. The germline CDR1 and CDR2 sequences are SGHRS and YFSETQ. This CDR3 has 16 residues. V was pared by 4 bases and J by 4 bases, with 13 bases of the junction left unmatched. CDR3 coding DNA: TGCGCCAGCAGCCCTGGACAGGCTATCTTAGGCACTGAAGCTTTCTTT. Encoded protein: CASSPGQAILGTEAFF.

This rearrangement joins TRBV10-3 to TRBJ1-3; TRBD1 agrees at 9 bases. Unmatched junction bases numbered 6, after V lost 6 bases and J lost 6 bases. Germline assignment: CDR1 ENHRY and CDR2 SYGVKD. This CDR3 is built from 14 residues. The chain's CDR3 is CAIRGTGYSNTIYF. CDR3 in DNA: TGTGCCATCAGGGGGACAGGGTATTCAAACACCATATATTTT.

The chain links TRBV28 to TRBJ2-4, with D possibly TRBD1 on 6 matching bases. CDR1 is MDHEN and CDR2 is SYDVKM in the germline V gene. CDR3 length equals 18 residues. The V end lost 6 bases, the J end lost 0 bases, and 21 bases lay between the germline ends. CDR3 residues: CASSPTPYRALAKNIQYF. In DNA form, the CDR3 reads TGTGCCAGCAGCCCAACTCCCTACAGGGCCCTAGCCAAAAACATTCAGTACTTC. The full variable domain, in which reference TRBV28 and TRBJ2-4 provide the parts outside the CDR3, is DVKVTQSSRYLVKRTGEKVFLECVQDMDHENMFWYRQDPGLGLRLIYFSYDVKMKEKGDIPEGYSVSREKKERFSLILESASTNQTSMYLCASSPTPYRALAKNIQYFGAGTRLSVL.